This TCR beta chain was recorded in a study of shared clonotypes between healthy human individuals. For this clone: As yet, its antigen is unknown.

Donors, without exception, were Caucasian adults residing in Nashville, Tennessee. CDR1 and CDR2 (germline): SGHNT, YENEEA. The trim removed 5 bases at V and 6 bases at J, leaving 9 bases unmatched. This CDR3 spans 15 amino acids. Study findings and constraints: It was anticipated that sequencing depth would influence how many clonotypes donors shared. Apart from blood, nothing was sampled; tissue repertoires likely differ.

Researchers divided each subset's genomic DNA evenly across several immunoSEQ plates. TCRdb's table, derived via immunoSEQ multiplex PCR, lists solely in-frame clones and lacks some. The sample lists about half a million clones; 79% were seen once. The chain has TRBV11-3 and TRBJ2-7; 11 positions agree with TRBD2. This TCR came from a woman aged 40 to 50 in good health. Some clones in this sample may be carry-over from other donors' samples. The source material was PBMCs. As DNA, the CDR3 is TGTGCCAGCAGCCCCCGTACTAGCGGGAGAGGCGAGCAGTACTTC. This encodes CASSPRTSGRGEQYF.